This T cell receptor (beta chain) is from a study of PD-L1 blockade in urothelial cancer. Background on the study: Most patients, about 85% of the roughly 29, were males with bladder-origin cancer. Prior chemotherapy regimens per patient numbered 0 to 3. Blood underwent analysis 3 weeks (second dose) and 6 weeks after treatment began. Study-wide results and caveats: When pretreatment blood TCR clonality was below the median, it predicted better survival.

Remarks on this clone: The antigen is not known.

The germline V gene encodes CDR1 SGHTA and CDR2 FQGTGA. V dropped 0 bases and J dropped 4 bases, with 7 bases sitting between them. This CDR3 is 13 amino acids long. TCRdb's table, derived via immunoSEQ multiplex PCR, lists solely in-frame clones and lacks some. The sample includes some 49,000 clones, about 85% of them seen just once. The source is a man aged 55 to 70 with urothelial cancer. Source: PBMCs, taken around atezolizumab (anti-PD-L1) treatment. The rearrangement links TRBV7-3 to TRBJ2-7; D gene ambiguous. In DNA, the CDR3 is TGTGCCAGCAGCTTAACCCCTAATTACGAGCAGTACTTC. The encoded protein is CASSLTPNYEQYF.